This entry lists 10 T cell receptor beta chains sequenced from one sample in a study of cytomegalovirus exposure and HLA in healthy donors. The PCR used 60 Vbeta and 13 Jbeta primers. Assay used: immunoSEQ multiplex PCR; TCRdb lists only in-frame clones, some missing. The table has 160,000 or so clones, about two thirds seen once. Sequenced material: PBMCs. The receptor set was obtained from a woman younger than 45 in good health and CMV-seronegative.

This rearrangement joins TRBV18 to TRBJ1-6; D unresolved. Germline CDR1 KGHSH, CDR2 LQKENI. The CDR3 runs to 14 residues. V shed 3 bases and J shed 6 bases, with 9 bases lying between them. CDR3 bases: TGTGCCAGCTCACCGGAACAGACTAATTCACCCCTCCACTTT. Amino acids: CASSPEQTNSPLHF.

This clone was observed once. CDR3 protein: CASSPPASDSYEQYF. DNA for the CDR3: TGTGCCAGCAGTCCCCCGGCTAGCGACTCCTACGAGCAGTACTTC. This rearrangement joins TRBV28 to TRBJ2-7, with D perhaps TRBD2 (6 bases). Trimming shortened V by 5 bases and J by 0 bases, and 14 bases separated the two germline ends. The CDR3 covers 15 residues. CDR1 is MDHEN, CDR2 SYDVKM, per germline.

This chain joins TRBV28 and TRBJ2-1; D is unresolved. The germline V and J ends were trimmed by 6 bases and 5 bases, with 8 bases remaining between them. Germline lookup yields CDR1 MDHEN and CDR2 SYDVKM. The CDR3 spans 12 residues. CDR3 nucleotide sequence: TGTGCCAGCAGCCGCCGGGACAATGAGCAGTTCTTC. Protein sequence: CASSRRDNEQFF.

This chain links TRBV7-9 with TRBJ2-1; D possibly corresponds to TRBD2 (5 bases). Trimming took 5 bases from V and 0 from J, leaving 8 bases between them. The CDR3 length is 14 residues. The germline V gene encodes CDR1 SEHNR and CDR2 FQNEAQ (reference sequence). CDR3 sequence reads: CASSRAASYNEQFF. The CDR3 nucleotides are TGTGCCAGCAGCCGAGCGGCCTCCTACAATGAGCAGTTCTTC.

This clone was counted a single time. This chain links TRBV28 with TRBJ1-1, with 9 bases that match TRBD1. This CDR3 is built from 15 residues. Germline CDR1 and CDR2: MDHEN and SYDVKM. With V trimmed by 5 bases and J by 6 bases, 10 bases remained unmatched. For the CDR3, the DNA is TGTGCCAGCAGTCCGGGAGGGACAGGGTCCCCTGAAGCTTTCTTT. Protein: CASSPGGTGSPEAFF.

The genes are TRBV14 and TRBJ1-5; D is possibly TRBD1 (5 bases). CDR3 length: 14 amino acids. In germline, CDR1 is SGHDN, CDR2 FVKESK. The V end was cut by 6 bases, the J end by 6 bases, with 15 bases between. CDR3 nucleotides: TGTGCCAGCAGTCTTCAGGGTACCGGTCAGCCCCAGCATTTT. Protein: CASSLQGTGQPQHF.

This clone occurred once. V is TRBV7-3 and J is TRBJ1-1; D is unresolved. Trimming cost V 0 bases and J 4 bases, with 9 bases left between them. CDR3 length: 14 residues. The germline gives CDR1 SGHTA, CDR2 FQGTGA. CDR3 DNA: TGTGCCAGCAGCTTAACGGGCCTAGCCACTGAAGCTTTCTTT. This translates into CASSLTGLATEAFF.

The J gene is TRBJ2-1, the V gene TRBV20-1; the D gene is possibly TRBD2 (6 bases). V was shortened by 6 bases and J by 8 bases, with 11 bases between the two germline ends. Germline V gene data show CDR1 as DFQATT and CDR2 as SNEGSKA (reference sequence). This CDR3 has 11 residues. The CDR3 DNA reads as TGCAGTGCAACCAGACTAGATGAGCAGTTCTTC. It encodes CSATRLDEQFF.

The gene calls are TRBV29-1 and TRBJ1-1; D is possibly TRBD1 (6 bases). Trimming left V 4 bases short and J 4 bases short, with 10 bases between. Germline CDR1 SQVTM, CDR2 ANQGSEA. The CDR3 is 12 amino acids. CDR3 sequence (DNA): TGCAGCGTTGGGGGGCAGGGCACTGAAGCTTTCTTT. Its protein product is CSVGGQGTEAFF.

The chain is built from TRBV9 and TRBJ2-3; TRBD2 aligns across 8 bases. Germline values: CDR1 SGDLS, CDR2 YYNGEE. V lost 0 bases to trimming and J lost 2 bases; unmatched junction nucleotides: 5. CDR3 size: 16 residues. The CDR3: CASSVDAGGTTDTQYF. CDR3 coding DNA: TGTGCCAGCAGCGTAGATGCGGGAGGCACCACAGATACGCAGTATTTT.